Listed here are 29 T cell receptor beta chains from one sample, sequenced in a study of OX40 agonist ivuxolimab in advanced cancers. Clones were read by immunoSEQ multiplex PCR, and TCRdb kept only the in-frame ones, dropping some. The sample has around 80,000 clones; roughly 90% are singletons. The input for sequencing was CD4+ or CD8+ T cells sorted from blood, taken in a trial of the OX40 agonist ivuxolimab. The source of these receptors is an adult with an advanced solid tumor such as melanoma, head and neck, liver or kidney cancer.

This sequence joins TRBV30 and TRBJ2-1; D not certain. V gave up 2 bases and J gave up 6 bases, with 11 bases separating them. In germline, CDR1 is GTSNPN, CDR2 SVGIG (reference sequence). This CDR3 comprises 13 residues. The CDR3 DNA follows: TGTGCCTGGAGTTTGGGTCTGTTCAATGAGCAGTTCTTC. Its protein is CAWSLGLFNEQFF.

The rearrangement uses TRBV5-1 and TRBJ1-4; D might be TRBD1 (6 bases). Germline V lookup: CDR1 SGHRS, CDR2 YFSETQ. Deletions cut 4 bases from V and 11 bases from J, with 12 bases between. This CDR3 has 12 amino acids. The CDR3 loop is CASSGHRDKLFF. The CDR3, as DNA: TGCGCCAGCAGCGGACACAGGGATAAACTGTTTTTT.

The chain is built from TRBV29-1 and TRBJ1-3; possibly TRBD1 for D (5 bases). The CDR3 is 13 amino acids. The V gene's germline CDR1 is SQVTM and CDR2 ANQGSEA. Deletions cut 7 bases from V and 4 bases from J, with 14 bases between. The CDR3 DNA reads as TGCAGCGCTCAGACAGTTTGGGGAAACACCATATATTTT. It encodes CSAQTVWGNTIYF.

In DNA form, the CDR3 reads TGTGCCAGCAGCTTAGGACTAGCGGGAGGCATGCACTCCTACGAGCAGTACTTC. Amino acids: CASSLGLAGGMHSYEQYF. This chain uses TRBV13 with TRBJ2-7, with 12 bases fitting TRBD2. In germline, CDR1 is PRHDT, CDR2 FYEKMQ (reference sequence). This CDR3 region has 18 residues. The J segment lost 0 bases and the V segment lost 0 bases, leaving 6 bases of the junction unmatched.

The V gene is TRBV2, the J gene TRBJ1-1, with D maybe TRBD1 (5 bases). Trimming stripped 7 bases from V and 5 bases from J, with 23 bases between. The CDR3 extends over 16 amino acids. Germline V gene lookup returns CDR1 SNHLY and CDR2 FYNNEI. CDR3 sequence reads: CASTRREIGVNTEAFF. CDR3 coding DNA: TGTGCCAGCACGAGGAGGGAGATAGGGGTTAATACTGAAGCTTTCTTT.

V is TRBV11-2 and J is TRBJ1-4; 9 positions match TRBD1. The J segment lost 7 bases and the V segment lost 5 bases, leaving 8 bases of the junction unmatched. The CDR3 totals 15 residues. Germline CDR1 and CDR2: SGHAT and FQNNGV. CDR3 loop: CASSKEQGAREKLFF. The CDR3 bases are TGTGCCAGCAGCAAAGAACAGGGGGCGCGTGAAAAACTGTTTTTT.

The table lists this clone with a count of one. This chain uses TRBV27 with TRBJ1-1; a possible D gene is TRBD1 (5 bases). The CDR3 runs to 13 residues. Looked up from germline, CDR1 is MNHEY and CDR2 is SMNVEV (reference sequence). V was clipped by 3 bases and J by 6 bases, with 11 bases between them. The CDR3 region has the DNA TGTGCCAGCAGTTTGCAGGGATTTGCTGAAGCTTTCTTT. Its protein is CASSLQGFAEAFF.

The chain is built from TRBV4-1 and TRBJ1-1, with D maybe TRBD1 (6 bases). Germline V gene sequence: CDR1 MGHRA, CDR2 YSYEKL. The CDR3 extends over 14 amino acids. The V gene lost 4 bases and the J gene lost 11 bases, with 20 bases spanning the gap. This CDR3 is CASSRGGNRAAAFF. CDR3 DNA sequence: TGCGCCAGCAGCCGAGGGGGGAACAGGGCAGCCGCTTTCTTT.

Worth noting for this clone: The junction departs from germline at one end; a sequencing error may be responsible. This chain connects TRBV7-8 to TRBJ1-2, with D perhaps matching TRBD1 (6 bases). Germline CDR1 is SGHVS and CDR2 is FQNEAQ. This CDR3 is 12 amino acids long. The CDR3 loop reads CASNLYQTGATF. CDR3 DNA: TGTGCCAGCAACTTATATCAGACAGGAGCCACCTTC.

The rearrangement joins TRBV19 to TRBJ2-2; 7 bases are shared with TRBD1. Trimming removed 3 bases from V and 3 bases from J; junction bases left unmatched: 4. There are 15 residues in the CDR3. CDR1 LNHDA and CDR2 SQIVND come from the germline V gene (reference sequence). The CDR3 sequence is CASSINRGDTGELFF. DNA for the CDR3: TGTGCCAGTAGTATTAACAGGGGTGACACCGGGGAGCTGTTTTTT.

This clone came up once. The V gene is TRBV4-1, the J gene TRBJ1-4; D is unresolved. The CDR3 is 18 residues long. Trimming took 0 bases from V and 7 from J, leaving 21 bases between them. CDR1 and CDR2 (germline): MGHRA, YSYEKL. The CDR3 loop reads CASSQDDPQASPSEKLFF. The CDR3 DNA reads TGCGCCAGCAGCCAAGATGATCCGCAGGCCTCACCTTCTGAAAAACTGTTTTTT.

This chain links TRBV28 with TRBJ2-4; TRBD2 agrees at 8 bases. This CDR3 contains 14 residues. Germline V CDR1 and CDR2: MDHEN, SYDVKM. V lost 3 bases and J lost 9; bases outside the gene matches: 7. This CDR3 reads CASSFLAGGGIQYF. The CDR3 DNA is TGTGCCAGCAGTTTTTTAGCCGGGGGGGGCATTCAGTACTTC.

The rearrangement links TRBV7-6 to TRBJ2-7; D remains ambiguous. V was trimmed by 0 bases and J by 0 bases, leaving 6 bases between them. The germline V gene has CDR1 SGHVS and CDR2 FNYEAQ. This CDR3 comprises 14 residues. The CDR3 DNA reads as TGTGCCAGCAGCTTAGCGGCCGTCTCCTACGAGCAGTACTTC. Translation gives CASSLAAVSYEQYF.

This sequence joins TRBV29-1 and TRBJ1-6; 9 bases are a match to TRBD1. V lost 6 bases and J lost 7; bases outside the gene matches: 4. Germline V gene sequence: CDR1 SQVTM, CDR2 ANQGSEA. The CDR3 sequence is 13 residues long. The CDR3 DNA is TGCAGCGTCGGGGACAGGGCAAATTCACCCCTCCACTTT. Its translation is CSVGDRANSPLHF.

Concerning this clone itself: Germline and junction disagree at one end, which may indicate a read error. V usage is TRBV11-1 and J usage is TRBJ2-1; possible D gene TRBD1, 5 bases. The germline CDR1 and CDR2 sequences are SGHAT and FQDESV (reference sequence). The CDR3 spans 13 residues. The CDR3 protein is CASSLAVHLPGLF. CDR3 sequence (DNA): TGTGCCAGCAGCTTAGCGGTGCACCTACCAGGGCTCTTC.

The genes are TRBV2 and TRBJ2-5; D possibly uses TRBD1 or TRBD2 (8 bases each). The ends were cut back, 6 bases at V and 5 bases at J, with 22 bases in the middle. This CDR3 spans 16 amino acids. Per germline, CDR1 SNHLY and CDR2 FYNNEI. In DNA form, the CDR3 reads TGTGCCAGCAGGCAGGGGGCGCGCAGCGGGAGCGAGACCCAGTACTTC. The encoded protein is CASRQGARSGSETQYF.

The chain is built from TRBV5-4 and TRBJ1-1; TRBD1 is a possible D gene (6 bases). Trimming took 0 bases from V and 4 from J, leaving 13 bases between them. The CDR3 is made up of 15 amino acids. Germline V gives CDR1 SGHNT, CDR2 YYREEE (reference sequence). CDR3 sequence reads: CASSLDGGGSTEAFF. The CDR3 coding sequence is TGTGCCAGCAGCTTGGATGGGGGCGGTAGCACTGAAGCTTTCTTT.

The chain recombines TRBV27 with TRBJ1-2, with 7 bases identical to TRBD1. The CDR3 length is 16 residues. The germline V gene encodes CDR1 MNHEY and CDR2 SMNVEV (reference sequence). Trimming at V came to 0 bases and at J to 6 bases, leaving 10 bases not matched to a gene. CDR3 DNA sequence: TGTGCCAGCAGTTTATCCGCCGGGACAGAGCTAAATGGCTACACCTTC. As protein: CASSLSAGTELNGYTF.

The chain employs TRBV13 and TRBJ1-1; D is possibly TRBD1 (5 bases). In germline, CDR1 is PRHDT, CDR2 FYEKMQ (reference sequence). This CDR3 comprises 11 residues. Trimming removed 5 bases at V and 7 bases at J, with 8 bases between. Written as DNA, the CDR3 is TGTGCCAGCAGCGAGACAGATGAAGCTTTCTTT. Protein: CASSETDEAFF.

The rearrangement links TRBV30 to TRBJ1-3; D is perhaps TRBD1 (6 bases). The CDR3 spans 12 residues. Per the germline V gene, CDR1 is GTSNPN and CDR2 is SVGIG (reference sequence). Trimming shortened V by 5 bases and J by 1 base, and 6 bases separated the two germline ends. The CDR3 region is CAWQGSGNTIYF. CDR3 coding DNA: TGTGCCTGGCAGGGGTCTGGAAACACCATATATTTT.

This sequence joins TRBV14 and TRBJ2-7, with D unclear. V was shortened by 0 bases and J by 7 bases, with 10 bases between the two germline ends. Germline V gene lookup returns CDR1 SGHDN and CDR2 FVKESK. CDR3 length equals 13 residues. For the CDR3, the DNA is TGTGCCAGCAGCCAAGAACTCGACGGGGAGCAGTACTTC. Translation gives CASSQELDGEQYF.

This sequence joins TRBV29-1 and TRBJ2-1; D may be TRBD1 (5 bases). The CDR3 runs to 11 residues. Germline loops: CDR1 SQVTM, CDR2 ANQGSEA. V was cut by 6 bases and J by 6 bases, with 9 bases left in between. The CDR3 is CSVGHLNEQFF. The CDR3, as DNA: TGCAGCGTCGGACACCTCAATGAGCAGTTCTTC.

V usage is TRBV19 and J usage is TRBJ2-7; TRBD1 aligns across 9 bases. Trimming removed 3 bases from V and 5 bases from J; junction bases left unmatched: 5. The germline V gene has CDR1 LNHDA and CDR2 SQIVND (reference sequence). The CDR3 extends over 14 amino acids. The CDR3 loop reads CASSIGQGMDEQYF. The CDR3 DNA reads TGTGCCAGTAGTATTGGACAGGGGATGGACGAGCAGTACTTC.

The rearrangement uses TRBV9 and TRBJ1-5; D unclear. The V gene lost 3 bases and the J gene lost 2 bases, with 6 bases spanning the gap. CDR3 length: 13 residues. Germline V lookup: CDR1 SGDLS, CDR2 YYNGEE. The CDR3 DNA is TGTGCCAGCAGCGCGGTTGGCAATCAGCCCCAGCATTTT. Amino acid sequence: CASSAVGNQPQHF.

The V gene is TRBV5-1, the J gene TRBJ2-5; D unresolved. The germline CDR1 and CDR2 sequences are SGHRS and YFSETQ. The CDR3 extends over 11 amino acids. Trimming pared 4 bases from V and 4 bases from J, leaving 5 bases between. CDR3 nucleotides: TGCGCCAGCAGCCTGACAGAGACCCAGTACTTC. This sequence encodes CASSLTETQYF.

This chain's CDR3 is CASTVPRGTNTGELFF. CDR3 sequence (DNA): TGTGCCAGCACAGTACCTCGAGGGACGAACACCGGGGAGCTGTTTTTT. This sequence joins TRBV2 and TRBJ2-2; D might be TRBD2 (5 bases). Trimming pared 7 bases from V and 0 bases from J, leaving 15 bases between. This CDR3 contains 16 residues. CDR1 is SNHLY, CDR2 FYNNEI, per germline.

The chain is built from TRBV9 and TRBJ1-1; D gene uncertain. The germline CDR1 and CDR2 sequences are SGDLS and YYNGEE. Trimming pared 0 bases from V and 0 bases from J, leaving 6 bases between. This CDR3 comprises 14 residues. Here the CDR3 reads CASSVEVMNTEAFF. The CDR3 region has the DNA TGTGCCAGCAGCGTAGAAGTCATGAACACTGAAGCTTTCTTT.

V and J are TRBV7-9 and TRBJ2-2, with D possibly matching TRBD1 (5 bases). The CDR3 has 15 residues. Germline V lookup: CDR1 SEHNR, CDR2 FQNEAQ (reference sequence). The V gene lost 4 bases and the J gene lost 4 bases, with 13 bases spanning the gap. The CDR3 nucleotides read TGTGCCAGCAGCTCAGGAAGACAGAGCACCGGGGAGCTGTTTTTT. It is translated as CASSSGRQSTGELFF.

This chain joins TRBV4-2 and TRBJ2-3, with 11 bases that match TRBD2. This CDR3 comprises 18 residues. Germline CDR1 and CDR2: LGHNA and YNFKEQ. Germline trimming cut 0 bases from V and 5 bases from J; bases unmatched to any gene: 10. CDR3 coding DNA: TGTGCCAGCAGCCAAGAAATGACTAGCGGGGAAGTCAGAGATACGCAGTATTTT. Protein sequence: CASSQEMTSGEVRDTQYF.